Detailed here is one T cell receptor beta chain. The antigen remains unidentified. These data come from a study of monozygotic twins with inflammatory bowel disease. This CDR3 comprises 13 residues. Total RNA isolation used whole blood (no T cell sorting was performed). Notes on the study in general: A reduction in TCRbeta diversity (inverse Simpson) was seen in IBD patients relative to healthy co-twins. Healthy twins shared more clonotypes with others than IBD patients, most markedly active ones.

Both TCRalpha and TCRbeta cDNA were subjected to two nested PCRs lasting roughly 16 and 10 cycles. Following a re-call of the 5' RACE reads, TCRdb has one entry per CDR3 protein and lacks DNA. The sample includes 120,000 to 150,000 distinct CDR3 sequences. The sequenced sample consisted of blood. The J gene is TRBJ1-2, the V gene TRBV12-3 or TRBV12-4; there is no DNA to check the TCRdb D call of TRBD1. The sequence was obtained from a human donor with ulcerative colitis or Crohn's disease, or a healthy co-twin of an affected twin (not recorded which). The CDR3 sequence: CASSPTGGYGYSF.